This entry lists 24 T cell receptor beta chains sequenced from one sample in a study of early T cells in non-severe SARS-CoV-2 infection. From the 5' RACE reads, TCRdb called clonotypes with MiXCR, one entry per CDR3 protein. The table lists approximately 28,000 distinct CDR3 sequences, 4.5% to 6% of them singletons, with under 4.5% in the top ten. The sequencing sample was made of whole blood. These receptors all stem from an adult who was a healthcare worker with PCR-confirmed SARS-CoV-2 infection or an uninfected control (not recorded which).

This clonotype occurred a few times. At one end the junction does not follow the germline gene, possibly because of a read error. The genes are TRBV7-9 and TRBJ1-2, with TRBD1 matching over 7 bases. The CDR3 is 12 amino acids. Germline V gene data show CDR1 as SEHNR and CDR2 as FQNEAQ (reference sequence). The CDR3 DNA follows: TGTGCCAGCAGCTTAACGGACAGGTCCTCTTCCTTC. Amino acids: CASSLTDRSSSF.

The sample holds a few counts of this clonotype. The chain carries TRBV20-1 and TRBJ2-7; 10 nucleotides agree with TRBD1. Trimming took 6 bases from V and 2 from J; bases not matched to a gene: 7. The CDR3 runs 14 residues. Germline assignment: CDR1 DFQATT and CDR2 SNEGSKA (reference sequence). The CDR3 DNA sequence: TGCAGTGCCCTGGGGGACAGGGGCACCTACGAGCAGTACTTC. Amino acids: CSALGDRGTYEQYF.

The rearrangement links TRBV11-3 to TRBJ2-1; D may be TRBD1 (6 bases). The CDR3 spans 15 residues. CDR1 is SGHNT and CDR2 is YENEEA in the germline V gene. The V end lost 4 bases, the J end lost 10 bases, and 20 bases lay between the germline ends. CDR3: CASSSAGTPGEEQFF. CDR3 in DNA: TGTGCCAGCAGCTCCGCTGGGACACCTGGCGAGGAGCAGTTCTTC. The full variable domain, in which reference TRBV11-3 and TRBJ2-1 provide the parts outside the CDR3, is EAGVVQSPRYKIIEKKQPVAFWCNPISGHNTLYWYLQNLGQGPELLIRYENEEAVDDSQLPKDRFSAERLKGVDSTLKIQPAELGDSAVYLCASSSAGTPGEEQFFGPGTRLTVL.

In this sample, this clonotype turned up many times. The chain couples TRBV29-1 to TRBJ1-1, with D possibly matching TRBD1 (5 bases). The CDR3 has 13 amino acids. The germline CDR1 and CDR2 sequences are SQVTM and ANQGSEA. Trimming removed 6 bases at V and 6 bases at J, with 17 bases between. The CDR3 region is CSVGHGGGAEAFF. The CDR3 DNA follows: TGCAGCGTCGGACACGGAGGCGGGGCTGAAGCTTTCTTT.

This clonotype rates as medium-sized. The rearrangement joins TRBV5-6 to TRBJ2-4; D possibly corresponds to TRBD1 (6 bases). The ends were cut back, 2 bases at V and 3 bases at J, with 21 bases in the middle. The CDR3 has 18 amino acids. Per germline, CDR1 SGHDT and CDR2 YYEEEE. The CDR3 loop reads CASSFRQGSTWVKNIQYF. The CDR3 DNA follows: TGTGCCAGCAGCTTTCGCCAGGGGTCGACGTGGGTCAAAAACATTCAGTACTTC.

This clonotype was detected ten times or more. The rearrangement links TRBV6-1 to TRBJ1-3; D not certain. Between the trimmed V and J ends, which lost 2 bases and 3 bases, there was a span of 8 bases. The CDR3 runs to 14 residues. CDR1 and CDR2 (germline): MNHNS, SASEGT. The DNA of the CDR3 is TGTGCCAGCAGTGAATTGGGAGGTGGAAACACCATATATTTT. Its protein is CASSELGGGNTIYF.

This clonotype is categorized as medium-sized. The chain uses TRBV5-1 and TRBJ1-6, with D tentatively TRBD1 (6 bases). The CDR3 sequence is 15 residues long. V was clipped by 4 bases and J by 6 bases, with 14 bases between them. Germline-derived CDR1 and CDR2 are SGHRS and YFSETQ. The CDR3 region is CASSGPGQINSPLHF. The CDR3 bases are TGCGCCAGCAGCGGCCCAGGACAGATTAATTCACCCCTCCACTTT.

This clonotype has just a few counts. This rearrangement joins TRBV5-1 to TRBJ2-1, with 7 nucleotides matching TRBD1. Trimming cost V 2 bases and J 8 bases; bases outside gene matches: 7. The CDR3 has 14 amino acids. The V gene's germline CDR1 is SGHRS and CDR2 YFSETQ. CDR3 amino acids: CASSFYRGMDEQFF. The CDR3 region has the DNA TGCGCCAGCAGCTTCTACAGGGGAATGGATGAGCAGTTCTTC.

This clonotype was picked up many times. V and J are TRBV18 and TRBJ1-1, with a tentative D call TRBD1 (6 bases). CDR3 length equals 11 residues. Trimming cost V 9 bases and J 5 bases, with 10 bases left between them. Germline-derived CDR1 and CDR2 are KGHSH and LQKENI. CDR3: CASYRETEAFF. CDR3 bases: TGTGCCAGTTACAGGGAGACTGAAGCTTTCTTT.

J is TRBJ2-2 and V is TRBV5-4; D is possibly TRBD1 or TRBD2 (5 bases each). V lost 3 bases to trimming and J lost 4 bases, with 13 bases between them. Germline V CDR1 and CDR2: SGHNT, YYREEE (reference sequence). The CDR3 covers 15 residues. The CDR3 sequence is CASSSPEGLTGELFF. In nucleotides, the CDR3 is TGTGCCAGCAGCTCCCCCGAGGGGCTCACCGGGGAGCTGTTTTTT.

A few counts support this clonotype. The chain combines TRBV7-3 with TRBJ2-2; 8 bases match TRBD1. CDR1 SGHTA and CDR2 FQGTGA come from the germline V gene. The CDR3 contains 15 residues. Trimming at V came to 3 bases and at J to 3 bases, leaving 3 bases not matched to a gene. The CDR3 reads CASSLGQAYTGELFF. The CDR3 DNA sequence: TGTGCCAGCAGCTTGGGACAGGCGTACACCGGGGAGCTGTTTTTT.

This clonotype is classed as medium-sized. The chain joins TRBV12-5 to TRBJ2-3; no definite D call. The CDR3 contains 13 residues. In germline, CDR1 is LGHNT, CDR2 FRNRAP. V lost 7 bases and J 4 bases, leaving 12 bases between the germline ends. The CDR3 DNA reads TGTGCTAGTGTGGCAGGCGAAGCAGATACGCAGTATTTT. Translation: CASVAGEADTQYF. Drawing the rest from reference TRBV12-5 and TRBJ2-3, the complete variable domain is DARVTQTPRHKVTEMGQEVTMRCQPILGHNTVFWYRQTMMQGLELLAYFRNRAPLDDSGMPKDRFSAEMPDATLATLKIQPSEPRDSAVYFCASVAGEADTQYFGPGTRLTVL.

This clonotype appeared a few times. V gene TRBV10-3 combines with J gene TRBJ2-5; maybe TRBD1 (6 bases). The V gene's germline CDR1 is ENHRY and CDR2 SYGVKD. V was cut by 8 bases and J by 5 bases, with 18 bases left in between. CDR3 length: 14 residues. CDR3 in DNA: TGTGCCATCGGTCAGGGGACCCCCTCCGAGACCCAGTACTTC. Amino acids: CAIGQGTPSETQYF.

This clonotype was recorded many times. This rearrangement joins TRBV10-3 to TRBJ2-6, with unresolved D. The CDR3 covers 17 residues. Germline V gives CDR1 ENHRY, CDR2 SYGVKD. V was trimmed by 4 bases and J by 0 bases, leaving 13 bases between them. The CDR3 DNA is TGTGCCATCAGTGCGATCCTGGACCTCTCTGGGGCCAACGTCCTGACTTTC. It codes for CAISAILDLSGANVLTF.

At least ten counts were recorded for this clonotype. V gene TRBV12-5 combines with J gene TRBJ2-1; tentatively, D is TRBD2 (5 bases). The germline V gene has CDR1 LGHNT and CDR2 FRNRAP. This CDR3 has 14 residues. Deletions cut 2 bases from V and 8 bases from J, with 13 bases between. DNA of the CDR3: TGTGCTAGTGGTTTGCTAGGGAGCGATCATGAGCAGTTCTTC. It encodes CASGLLGSDHEQFF.

This clonotype was recorded many times. The V call is TRBV4-1, the J call TRBJ1-4; D is unclear. CDR3 length: 13 amino acids. Looked up from germline, CDR1 is MGHRA and CDR2 is YSYEKL. Trimming stripped 0 bases from V and 8 bases from J, with 7 bases between. The CDR3 DNA sequence: TGCGCCAGCAGCCAAGATCCCGAGGAAAAACTGTTTTTT. Translated: CASSQDPEEKLFF.

This clonotype was recorded a few times. The gene calls are TRBV5-8 and TRBJ2-1; the match to TRBD1 covers 9 bases. The trim removed 7 bases at V and 3 bases at J, leaving 8 bases unmatched. In germline, CDR1 is SGHTS, CDR2 YDEGEE. CDR3 length equals 15 residues. CDR3 protein: CASREQGARYNEQFF. The CDR3 DNA is TGTGCCAGCCGAGAACAGGGGGCTCGCTACAATGAGCAGTTCTTC.

The chain has TRBV5-1 and TRBJ2-1; TRBD2 agrees at 9 bases. The J segment lost 7 bases and the V segment lost 0 bases, leaving 8 bases of the junction unmatched. Germline V gene sequence: CDR1 SGHRS, CDR2 YFSETQ. CDR3 length: 16 residues. CDR3 amino acids: CASSLVGSGGWNEQFF. CDR3 in DNA: TGCGCCAGCAGCTTGGTAGGTAGCGGGGGCTGGAATGAGCAGTTCTTC.

This clonotype has at least ten counts. The chain links TRBV19 to TRBJ2-1, with a possible D match to TRBD2 (6 bases). This CDR3 spans 14 amino acids. Germline CDR1 is LNHDA and CDR2 is SQIVND (reference sequence). V lost 5 bases to trimming and J lost 4 bases, with 12 bases between them. CDR3 region: CASSSGAGYNEQFF. The CDR3 bases are TGTGCCAGTAGTTCCGGGGCGGGATACAATGAGCAGTTCTTC.

In this sample, this clonotype turned up many times. This chain connects TRBV10-3 to TRBJ1-6; D not certain. The CDR3 is 12 amino acids. V lost 3 bases to trimming and J lost 8 bases, with 5 bases between them. Per germline, CDR1 ENHRY and CDR2 SYGVKD. DNA of the CDR3: TGTGCCATCAGTGATCTCGATTCACCCCTCCACTTT. This translates into CAISDLDSPLHF.

This clonotype was counted many times. The V call is TRBV20-1, the J call TRBJ2-1; TRBD2 aligns across 8 bases. The V gene end was trimmed by 3 bases and the J gene end by 2 bases; junction bases not matched to a gene: 6. This CDR3 has 15 residues. The germline CDR1 and CDR2 sequences are DFQATT and SNEGSKA (reference sequence). CDR3 sequence (DNA): TGCAGTGCTAGGGCGTCGGGGGGGGCCTACAATGAGCAGTTCTTC. This sequence encodes CSARASGGAYNEQFF.

This clonotype was observed at least ten times. This chain links TRBV4-3 with TRBJ2-6; D remains ambiguous. Germline loops: CDR1 LGHNA, CDR2 YSLEER. The CDR3 is made up of 16 amino acids. The V end lost 4 bases, the J end lost 0 bases, and 10 bases lay between the germline ends. The CDR3 sequence: CASSLEAGSGANVLTF. CDR3 in DNA: TGCGCCAGCAGCCTCGAGGCCGGCTCTGGGGCCAACGTCCTGACTTTC.

This clonotype was recorded many times. V gene TRBV19 combines with J gene TRBJ2-3, with TRBD2 identical over 8 bases. The CDR3 is 15 amino acids. Per germline, CDR1 LNHDA and CDR2 SQIVND (reference sequence). V trimming: 1 base; J trimming: 10 bases; junction bases outside the gene matches: 10. The CDR3 nucleotides read TGTGCCAGTAGTATAGCAGCGGGGGCAGGCGGATCGCAGTATTTT. It yields the protein CASSIAAGAGGSQYF.

Many counts were recorded for this clonotype. The chain carries TRBV3-1 and TRBJ2-1; maybe TRBD2 (6 bases). The CDR3 totals 14 residues. The germline gives CDR1 LGHDT, CDR2 YNNKEL (reference sequence). Trimming pared 4 bases from V and 12 bases from J, leaving 19 bases between. This CDR3 is CASSLPAGYGGQFF. CDR3 nucleotide sequence: TGTGCCAGCAGCCTCCCGGCGGGGTACGGGGGGCAGTTCTTC.